The next 28 T cell receptor beta chains were all read from a single sample in a study of cytomegalovirus exposure and HLA in healthy donors (TCRdb year 2017). Library creation used the immunoSEQ multiplex PCR assay. For the multiplex PCR, a mixture combining 60 forward primers for TCR Vbeta segments and 13 reverse primers for TCR Jbeta segments was used. This is the immuneACCESS table as TCRdb keeps it, with only in-frame sequences that have V and J called. A part of the clones is gone; compared with another copy, unresolved V genes explain less than half, and the rest is unexplained. In this sample the table shows 100,000 to 150,000 clones, around four fifths of which occur a single time. Clones ranked in the top ten supply roughly 1.5% of the sample. Specimen: PBMCs. The receptors shown here come from a female donor in good health and CMV-seronegative.

This sequence joins TRBV30 and TRBJ1-1; D is unclear. The CDR3 extends over 11 amino acids. V lost 5 bases, J lost 8 bases, and 12 bases lay in between. Germline V gene sequence: CDR1 GTSNPN, CDR2 SVGIG (reference sequence). Written as DNA, the CDR3 is TGTGCCTGGGCCTATCTTTCCGAAGCTTTCTTT. It specifies CAWAYLSEAFF.

This chain uses TRBV28 with TRBJ1-2; D not resolved. V was shortened by 6 bases and J by 4 bases, with 9 bases between the two germline ends. Germline assignment: CDR1 MDHEN and CDR2 SYDVKM. There are 12 residues in the CDR3. CDR3 DNA sequence: TGTGCCAGCAGCCCGTTGGCCTATGGCTACACCTTC. Translation gives CASSPLAYGYTF.

This sequence joins TRBV6-5 and TRBJ1-5; no clear D gene. CDR1 and CDR2 (germline): MNHEY, SVGAGI. The CDR3 extends over 15 amino acids. Trimming stripped 5 bases from V and 4 bases from J, with 15 bases between. CDR3 DNA sequence: TGTGCCAGCAGTCCTGGATTTTGGAGTAATCAGCCCCAGCATTTT. Translated: CASSPGFWSNQPQHF.

This sequence joins TRBV25-1 and TRBJ1-4; 7 nucleotides agree with TRBD1. There are 12 residues in the CDR3. The germline CDR1 and CDR2 sequences are MGHDK and SYGVNS. CDR3 nucleotides: TGTGTTGGGACAGCTCATAATGAAAAACTGTTTTTT. This gives the protein CVGTAHNEKLFF.

CDR3 residues: CASSIFGQGAPYEQYF. The CDR3 coding sequence is TGTGCCAGCAGCATCTTCGGACAGGGGGCCCCCTACGAGCAGTACTTC. The V and J genes are TRBV28 and TRBJ2-7; 11 bases fit TRBD1. CDR1 and CDR2 (germline): MDHEN, SYDVKM. This CDR3 comprises 16 residues. The V and J ends lost 6 bases and 2 bases, in that order; junction bases with no gene match: 9.

The chain has TRBV11-2 and TRBJ1-5; D is ambiguous. This CDR3 is 13 amino acids long. Trimming cost V 5 bases and J 3 bases, with 8 bases left between them. Germline V gives CDR1 SGHAT, CDR2 FQNNGV. This chain's CDR3 is CASSRGYNQPQHF. In DNA form, the CDR3 reads TGTGCCAGCAGCCGGGGATACAATCAGCCCCAGCATTTT.

V and J are TRBV5-4 and TRBJ2-1; possible D gene TRBD2, 6 bases. This CDR3 spans 14 amino acids. Trimming shortened V by 4 bases and J by 8 bases, and 16 bases separated the two germline ends. Germline-derived CDR1 and CDR2 are SGHNT and YYREEE (reference sequence). The CDR3 nucleotides read TGTGCCAGCAGCCACCCCTCAGCGGGCGATGAGCAGTTCTTC. Its protein product is CASSHPSAGDEQFF.

The gene calls are TRBV7-2 and TRBJ1-3; perhaps TRBD1 as D (5 bases). V was pared by 4 bases and J by 0 bases, with 10 bases between. This CDR3 is built from 15 residues. Germline-derived CDR1 and CDR2 are SGHTA and FQGNSA. The CDR3 protein is CASSSDTTSGNTIYF. The CDR3 DNA reads as TGTGCCAGCAGCTCGGACACGACCTCTGGAAACACCATATATTTT. Full variable domain (remainder filled in from reference TRBV7-2 and TRBJ1-3): GAGVSQSPSNKVTEKGKDVELRCDPISGHTALYWYRQSLGQGLEFLIYFQGNSAPDKSGLPSDRFSAERTGGSVSTLTIQRTQQEDSAVYLCASSSDTTSGNTIYFGEGSWLTVV.

The chain combines TRBV5-1 with TRBJ2-5; no clear D gene. Trimming pared 0 bases from V and 4 bases from J, leaving 13 bases between. The CDR3 length is 15 residues. Germline CDR1 is SGHRS and CDR2 is YFSETQ. The CDR3 is CASSLAGSISETQYF. The CDR3 coding sequence is TGCGCCAGCAGCTTGGCTGGCTCAATCTCAGAGACCCAGTACTTC.

The chain couples TRBV6-6 to TRBJ2-4, with D maybe TRBD1 (6 bases). CDR1 is MNHNY and CDR2 is SVGAGI in the germline V gene (reference sequence). V was trimmed by 4 bases and J by 0 bases, leaving 13 bases between them. This CDR3 region has 16 residues. The CDR3 protein is CASSWPGHPAKNIQYF. The CDR3 DNA reads as TGTGCCAGCAGTTGGCCGGGACACCCAGCCAAAAACATTCAGTACTTC.

This clone occurred once. The chain links TRBV30 to TRBJ1-3; D uncertain. V gave up 4 bases and J gave up 0 bases, with 4 bases separating them. Germline-derived CDR1 and CDR2 are GTSNPN and SVGIG (reference sequence). The CDR3 sequence is 12 residues long. Here the CDR3 reads CAWTVSGNTIYF. The CDR3 DNA is TGTGCCTGGACAGTCTCTGGAAACACCATATATTTT.

This clone came up a few times. This rearrangement joins TRBV7-9 to TRBJ2-1, with a tentative D call TRBD2 (6 bases). The V gene lost 7 bases and the J gene lost 4 bases, with 26 bases spanning the gap. This CDR3 is 18 amino acids long. Germline CDR1 and CDR2: SEHNR and FQNEAQ (reference sequence). The CDR3 spells CASTLLLAPRSIYNEQFF. The CDR3 DNA follows: TGTGCCAGCACCCTATTGCTAGCGCCCCGAAGTATTTACAATGAGCAGTTCTTC.

J is TRBJ2-7 and V is TRBV28; TRBD1 might be the D (6 bases). Trimming shortened V by 5 bases and J by 7 bases, and 12 bases separated the two germline ends. CDR1 and CDR2 (germline): MDHEN, SYDVKM. The CDR3 runs to 12 residues. The CDR3 reads CASSPYTGEQYF. The CDR3 coding sequence is TGTGCCAGCAGTCCGTACACAGGGGAGCAGTACTTC.

This clone was seen a few times. This same CDR3 is encoded by further DNA sequences in the sample. The chain couples TRBV5-1 to TRBJ2-5; possibly TRBD2 for D (5 bases). Germline V gives CDR1 SGHRS, CDR2 YFSETQ. This CDR3 is 13 amino acids long. Trimming took off 2 bases at V and 4 bases at J, with 9 bases between the two ends. The CDR3 spells CASSFGVGETQYF. Written as DNA, the CDR3 is TGCGCCAGCAGCTTCGGGGTGGGAGAGACCCAGTACTTC.

Notes on this clone: Compared with germline, one end of the junction differs, possibly owing to a read error. This rearrangement joins TRBV19 to TRBJ2-7; 11 nucleotides agree with TRBD2. The V gene's germline CDR1 is LNHDA and CDR2 SQIVND (reference sequence). The length of the CDR3 is 15 residues. The CDR3 loop reads CASSPGTSGSYERYF. The CDR3 DNA follows: TGTGCCAGTAGTCCCGGGACTAGCGGCTCCTACGAGCGGTACTTC.

The chain joins TRBV30 to TRBJ2-3, with 8 bases that match TRBD2. The CDR3 covers 15 residues. The V gene's germline CDR1 is GTSNPN and CDR2 SVGIG (reference sequence). V shed 1 base, J shed 5 bases, and the junction held 8 bases outside the gene matches. The CDR3 is CAWSEASGWVDTQYF. CDR3 DNA sequence: TGTGCCTGGAGTGAGGCTAGCGGGTGGGTAGATACGCAGTATTTT.

The chain has TRBV19 and TRBJ1-1; D ambiguous. V lost 5 bases to trimming and J lost 2 bases, with 12 bases between them. CDR1 is LNHDA, CDR2 SQIVND, per germline (reference sequence). CDR3 length: 14 residues. The CDR3 loop reads CASSLRLGNTEAFF. The DNA of the CDR3 is TGTGCCAGTAGTCTTCGACTGGGTAACACTGAAGCTTTCTTT.

In its sample, this clone was seen a few times. V is TRBV2 and J is TRBJ1-3; D gene uncertain. Per the germline V gene, CDR1 is SNHLY and CDR2 is FYNNEI. This CDR3 region has 11 residues. V lost 4 bases to trimming and J lost 11 bases, with 9 bases between them. The CDR3: CASSVGWAIYF. DNA of the CDR3: TGTGCCAGCAGTGTGGGCTGGGCCATATATTTT.

This clone has more than one count but fewer than ten. This chain uses TRBV29-1 with TRBJ2-7, with TRBD2 identical over 10 bases. V lost 7 bases, J lost 3 bases, and 6 bases stayed unmatched. The CDR3 extends over 13 amino acids. CDR1 and CDR2 from the germline V gene are SQVTM and ANQGSEA. The CDR3 coding sequence is TGCAGCGCCCGGACTAGCGGTCTCTACGAGCAGTACTTC. Translation: CSARTSGLYEQYF.

The chain joins TRBV28 to TRBJ2-7, with 8 bases fitting TRBD1. Germline assignment: CDR1 MDHEN and CDR2 SYDVKM. V dropped 7 bases and J dropped 4; count of bases not matched to a gene: 12. The CDR3 length is 15 residues. The CDR3 DNA reads as TGTGCCAGCATTCCCGGTGGACAGGGACCGTACGAGCAGTACTTC. The encoded protein is CASIPGGQGPYEQYF.

V gene TRBV4-3 combines with J gene TRBJ2-5; 7 positions match TRBD2. CDR1 and CDR2 (germline): LGHNA, YSLEER. With 1 base clipped from V and 2 bases from J, the junction kept 10 bases outside the gene matches. The CDR3 extends over 17 amino acids. The CDR3 here is CASSQVGPGGIQETQYF. CDR3 bases: TGCGCCAGCAGCCAAGTAGGACCGGGAGGAATTCAAGAGACCCAGTACTTC.

The genes are TRBV18 and TRBJ2-4, with 7 bases lining up with TRBD1. Germline V gene sequence: CDR1 KGHSH, CDR2 LQKENI. V lost 1 base, J lost 4 bases, and 4 bases stayed unmatched. This CDR3 spans 15 amino acids. CDR3 sequence reads: CASSPQGTAKNIQYF. CDR3 coding DNA: TGTGCCAGCTCACCACAGGGGACAGCTAAAAACATTCAGTACTTC.

This rearrangement joins TRBV7-2 to TRBJ2-7, with 11 positions matching TRBD1. Germline lookup yields CDR1 SGHTA and CDR2 FQGNSA. The CDR3 contains 15 residues. The V segment lost 3 bases and the J segment 4 bases; nucleotides outside the gene matches: 5. CDR3 loop: CASSFTGTGGYEQYF. CDR3 DNA: TGTGCCAGCAGCTTTACCGGGACAGGGGGTTACGAGCAGTACTTC.

The CDR3: CASSLKTGSDEQYF. The CDR3 coding sequence is TGTGCCAGCAGCTTGAAGACAGGGTCCGACGAGCAGTACTTC. This chain links TRBV5-4 with TRBJ2-7, with 7 bases aligning to TRBD1. After removal of 1 base from V and 5 bases from J, the junction contained 6 bases not matched to a gene. The CDR3 consists of 14 residues. Germline V gene data show CDR1 as SGHNT and CDR2 as YYREEE (reference sequence). Based on the CDR3 plus reference TRBV5-4 and TRBJ2-7, the full variable domain is ETGVTQSPTHLIKTRGQQVTLRCSSQSGHNTVSWYQQALGQGPQFIFQYYREEENGRGNFPPRFSGLQFPNYSSELNVNALELDDSALYLCASSLKTGSDEQYFGPGTRLTVT.

The chain employs TRBV4-3 and TRBJ1-1, with 7 bases aligning to TRBD1. Germline lookup yields CDR1 LGHNA and CDR2 YSLEER. The CDR3 runs to 17 residues. V was pared by 0 bases and J by 4 bases, with 11 bases of the junction left unmatched. The CDR3 loop reads CASSQDQGGMGVTEAFF. CDR3 DNA: TGCGCCAGCAGCCAAGATCAGGGGGGAATGGGAGTCACTGAAGCTTTCTTT.

This clone was found a few times. The CDR3: CASSYGHVHFEAFF. CDR3 DNA: TGTGCCAGCAGCTACGGACACGTTCACTTCGAAGCTTTCTTT. The chain recombines TRBV5-6 with TRBJ1-1, with D perhaps TRBD1 (5 bases). Between the trimmed V and J ends, which lost 3 bases and 8 bases, there was a span of 17 bases. This CDR3 is built from 14 residues. Germline V gene lookup returns CDR1 SGHDT and CDR2 YYEEEE.

CDR3 sequence (DNA): TGTGCCAGCAGTGGGGACATCGGCGAGCAGTACTTC. It translates to CASSGDIGEQYF. This chain connects TRBV6-1 to TRBJ2-7, with a possible D match to TRBD1 (6 bases). The CDR3 loop spans 12 amino acids. Trimming took off 4 bases at V and 6 bases at J, with 10 bases between the two ends. Germline V CDR1 and CDR2: MNHNS, SASEGT.

V and J are TRBV19 and TRBJ2-3; TRBD1 agrees at 7 bases. The CDR3 is 15 residues long. Trimming at V came to 3 bases and at J to 3 bases, leaving 6 bases not matched to a gene. The germline V gene has CDR1 LNHDA and CDR2 SQIVND (reference sequence). The DNA for the CDR3 is TGTGCCAGTAGTATCGGGCAGGGGGTGACAGATACGCAGTATTTT. Protein sequence: CASSIGQGVTDTQYF.